One and the same sample provided the 18 T cell receptor beta chains below, sequenced in a study of cytomegalovirus exposure and HLA in healthy donors. PCR employed 60 Vbeta and 13 Jbeta primers. Method: immunoSEQ multiplex PCR; TCRdb's copy keeps in-frame clones and lacks some. The repertoire holds 85,000 to 130,000 clones, around 80% seen once, with roughly 2.5% in the top ten. Sequencing was carried out using PBMCs. The receptors were gathered from a middle-aged man in good health and CMV-seronegative.

CDR3 sequence: CASSPGTVNTGELFF. CDR3 bases: TGTGCCAGCAGCCCGGGGACAGTTAACACCGGGGAGCTGTTTTTT. The chain recombines TRBV7-9 with TRBJ2-2; 7 positions match TRBD1. Germline CDR1 and CDR2: SEHNR and FQNEAQ (reference sequence). J lost 2 bases, V lost 5 bases, and 5 bases had no gene match. The CDR3 spans 15 residues. Full variable domain (rest looked up from reference TRBV7-9 and TRBJ2-2): DTGVSQNPRHKITKRGQNVTFRCDPISEHNRLYWYRQTLGQGPEFLTYFQNEAQLEKSRLLSDRFSAERPKGSFSTLEIQRTEQGDSAMYLCASSPGTVNTGELFFGEGSRLTVL.

The chain has TRBV27 and TRBJ2-2; D is unresolved. V gave up 6 bases and J gave up 4 bases, with 6 bases separating them. The CDR3 sequence is 12 residues long. Germline V gene lookup returns CDR1 MNHEY and CDR2 SMNVEV (reference sequence). Written as DNA, the CDR3 is TGTGCCAGCAGGGGCCTCACCGGGGAGCTGTTTTTT. It yields the protein CASRGLTGELFF.

This clone is a singleton in its sample. CDR3 residues: CASSSGTDSYEQYF. CDR3 sequence (DNA): TGTGCCAGCAGCTCCGGGACAGACTCCTACGAGCAGTACTTC. The chain joins TRBV11-2 to TRBJ2-7; TRBD1 agrees at 7 bases. V trimming: 4 bases; J trimming: 0 bases; junction bases outside the gene matches: 3. The CDR3 is made up of 14 amino acids. Germline V gives CDR1 SGHAT, CDR2 FQNNGV.

This clone occurred once. The chain uses TRBV6-6 and TRBJ2-7, with 10 bases that match TRBD1. The V gene's germline CDR1 is MNHNY and CDR2 SVGAGI (reference sequence). This CDR3 has 14 amino acids. V lost 6 bases to trimming and J lost 2 bases; unmatched junction nucleotides: 4. CDR3 sequence reads: CASRRQGATYEQYF. The CDR3 DNA reads TGTGCCAGCAGAAGACAGGGGGCAACCTACGAGCAGTACTTC.

The chain uses TRBV6-4 and TRBJ2-5; no clear D. There are 11 residues in the CDR3. Germline V gene lookup returns CDR1 MRHNA and CDR2 SNTAGT. Trimming left V 6 bases short and J 1 base short, with 3 bases between. The CDR3 spells CASRAQETQYF. In nucleotides, the CDR3 is TGTGCCAGCAGGGCCCAAGAGACCCAGTACTTC.

The J gene is TRBJ2-1, the V gene TRBV7-8; the D gene is possibly TRBD2 (6 bases). This CDR3 is built from 16 residues. CDR1 SGHVS and CDR2 FQNEAQ come from the germline V gene. V was trimmed by 7 bases and J by 4 bases, leaving 20 bases between them. The CDR3 reads CASTPLGAGLYNEQFF. The CDR3, as DNA: TGTGCCAGCACCCCGCTAGGTGCGGGGTTATACAATGAGCAGTTCTTC.

The chain uses TRBV19 and TRBJ1-1; D is possibly TRBD1 (5 bases). Germline V gives CDR1 LNHDA, CDR2 SQIVND (reference sequence). Trimming left V 1 base short and J 7 bases short, with 13 bases between. The CDR3 sequence is 14 residues long. For the CDR3, the DNA is TGTGCCAGTAGTATAGGTTCAGGGTTGAATGAAGCTTTCTTT. Translation gives CASSIGSGLNEAFF.

This clone appeared a few times. V and J are TRBV5-4 and TRBJ2-6; a weak D match, TRBD1 (6 bases). CDR1 is SGHNT and CDR2 is YYREEE in the germline V gene (reference sequence). The V end lost 4 bases, the J end lost 8 bases, and 19 bases lay between the germline ends. The CDR3 is made up of 16 amino acids. The CDR3: CASSRDRDNRPNVLTF. DNA for the CDR3: TGTGCCAGCAGCCGGGACCGGGACAACCGCCCCAACGTCCTGACTTTC.

The CDR3 sequence is CASSVGGTGSQETQYF. DNA for the CDR3: TGTGCCAGCAGCGTAGGGGGGACAGGGAGCCAAGAGACCCAGTACTTC. This chain links TRBV9 with TRBJ2-5; TRBD1 agrees at 9 bases. Germline trimming cut 0 bases from V and 1 base from J; bases unmatched to any gene: 4. This CDR3 spans 16 amino acids. Per germline, CDR1 SGDLS and CDR2 YYNGEE.

The rearrangement uses TRBV5-1 and TRBJ2-3, with TRBD2 identical over 9 bases. The CDR3 runs to 18 residues. Germline lookup yields CDR1 SGHRS and CDR2 YFSETQ. Unmatched junction bases numbered 12, after V lost 0 bases and J lost 4 bases. The CDR3 DNA reads as TGCGCCAGCAGCTTGGAGGGGCCCACGCGGGGGGGGGCAGATACGCAGTATTTT. It encodes CASSLEGPTRGGADTQYF.

The chain has TRBV18 and TRBJ1-1; D call uncertain. Germline V gene sequence: CDR1 KGHSH, CDR2 LQKENI. The CDR3 spans 13 residues. Trimming removed 4 bases from V and 1 base from J, with 7 bases in between. CDR3 DNA: TGTGCCAGCTCACAGACTGAGAACACTGAAGCTTTCTTT. Protein sequence: CASSQTENTEAFF.

V is TRBV5-1 and J is TRBJ2-7, with TRBD1 matching over 7 bases. Germline V gene data show CDR1 as SGHRS and CDR2 as YFSETQ. Trimming at V came to 4 bases and at J to 8 bases, leaving 15 bases not matched to a gene. The CDR3 consists of 15 residues. CDR3 residues: CASSQDGNTGVQQYF. Written as DNA, the CDR3 is TGCGCCAGCAGCCAAGACGGGAACACAGGGGTTCAGCAGTACTTC.

This chain joins TRBV11-2 and TRBJ1-1; D is uncertain. Trimming left V 8 bases short and J 5 bases short, with 15 bases between. The germline CDR1 and CDR2 sequences are SGHAT and FQNNGV. This CDR3 is 13 amino acids long. CDR3: CASRIGVGTEAFF. The CDR3 coding sequence is TGTGCCAGCCGAATCGGGGTCGGGACTGAAGCTTTCTTT.

This clone came up a few times. The chain carries TRBV10-2 and TRBJ1-5, with unresolved D. The V gene lost 3 bases and the J gene lost 7 bases, with 7 bases spanning the gap. Germline loops: CDR1 WSHSY, CDR2 SAAADI. The CDR3 covers 12 residues. CDR3 protein: CASSDFGQPQHF. Here the CDR3 DNA reads TGCGCCAGCAGTGATTTCGGGCAGCCCCAGCATTTT.

This chain links TRBV11-2 with TRBJ2-7, with 10 bases matching TRBD1. CDR3 length equals 17 residues. With V trimmed by 5 bases and J by 5 bases, 15 bases remained unmatched. The germline V gene encodes CDR1 SGHAT and CDR2 FQNNGV. The CDR3 loop is CASSRRVRGTGENEQYF. CDR3 bases: TGTGCCAGCAGCAGACGAGTGAGAGGGACAGGGGAAAACGAGCAGTACTTC.

CDR3: CASSLEHSSNTEAFF. DNA of the CDR3: TGTGCCAGCAGCTTGGAACACAGCAGTAACACTGAAGCTTTCTTT. The rearrangement links TRBV5-4 to TRBJ1-1; D remains unclear. Germline CDR1 SGHNT, CDR2 YYREEE (reference sequence). Trimming took off 0 bases at V and 2 bases at J, with 11 bases between the two ends. The CDR3 totals 15 residues.

The chain's CDR3 is CASSQDRSPTNEKLFF. The DNA of the CDR3 is TGCGCCAGCAGCCAAGATAGGAGCCCAACTAATGAAAAACTGTTTTTT. This rearrangement joins TRBV4-1 to TRBJ1-4; D not certain. There are 16 residues in the CDR3. The germline CDR1 and CDR2 sequences are MGHRA and YSYEKL. Deletions cut 0 bases from V and 0 bases from J, with 8 bases between.

The genes are TRBV27 and TRBJ2-7, with 10 bases aligning to TRBD1. CDR3 length: 14 amino acids. The J segment lost 7 bases and the V segment lost 10 bases, leaving 13 bases of the junction unmatched. The germline V gene has CDR1 MNHEY and CDR2 SMNVEV (reference sequence). This CDR3 is CATAGTGVSREQYF. CDR3 bases: TGTGCCACCGCCGGGACAGGGGTATCTAGGGAGCAGTACTTC.